This record covers a single TCR beta chain. Its antigen is undetermined. The length of the CDR3 is 16 residues. Germline trimming cut 2 bases from V and 9 bases from J; bases unmatched to any gene: 10. The germline V gene has CDR1 MNHEY and CDR2 SVGAGI. The record originates from a study of cytomegalovirus exposure and HLA in healthy donors. General study points: Later on, a genetic analysis was performed. It linked a missense variant in DCLRE1C with V- and J-gene trimming of TCR beta.

PCR employed 60 Vbeta and 13 Jbeta primers. Authors' analysis steps: Later work found around 72 million unique TCR beta chains, with around 10 million shared. The method was immunoSEQ multiplex PCR; TCRdb's version includes in-frame clones alone and lacks a portion of them. That table is the source of V, J and clone size, and D and trimming were worked out from the DNA. Among 100,000 to 150,000 clones, roughly 79% were seen once, and the ten largest hold over 1.5%. The sample was PBMCs. This chain links TRBV6-5 with TRBJ2-1, with 10 positions matching TRBD2. This clonotype was sampled from a woman in her thirties or forties in good health and CMV-seronegative. The CDR3 coding sequence is TGTGCCAGCAGTTACGTACCAGCGGGAGGGCCGGTTGAGCAGTTCTTC. It is translated as CASSYVPAGGPVEQFF.